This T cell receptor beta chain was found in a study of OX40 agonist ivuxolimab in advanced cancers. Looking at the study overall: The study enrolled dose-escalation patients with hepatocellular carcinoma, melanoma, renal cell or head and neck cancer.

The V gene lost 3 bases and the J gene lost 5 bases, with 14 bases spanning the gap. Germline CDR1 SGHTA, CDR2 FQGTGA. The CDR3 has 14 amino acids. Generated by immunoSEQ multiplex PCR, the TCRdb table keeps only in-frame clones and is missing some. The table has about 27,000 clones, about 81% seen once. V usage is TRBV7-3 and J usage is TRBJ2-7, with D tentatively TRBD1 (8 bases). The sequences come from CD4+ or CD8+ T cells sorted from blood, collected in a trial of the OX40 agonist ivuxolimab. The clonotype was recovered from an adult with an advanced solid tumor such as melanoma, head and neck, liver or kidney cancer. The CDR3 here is CASSLGGGQDEQYF. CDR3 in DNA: TGTGCCAGCAGCTTGGGCGGGGGACAGGACGAGCAGTACTTC.